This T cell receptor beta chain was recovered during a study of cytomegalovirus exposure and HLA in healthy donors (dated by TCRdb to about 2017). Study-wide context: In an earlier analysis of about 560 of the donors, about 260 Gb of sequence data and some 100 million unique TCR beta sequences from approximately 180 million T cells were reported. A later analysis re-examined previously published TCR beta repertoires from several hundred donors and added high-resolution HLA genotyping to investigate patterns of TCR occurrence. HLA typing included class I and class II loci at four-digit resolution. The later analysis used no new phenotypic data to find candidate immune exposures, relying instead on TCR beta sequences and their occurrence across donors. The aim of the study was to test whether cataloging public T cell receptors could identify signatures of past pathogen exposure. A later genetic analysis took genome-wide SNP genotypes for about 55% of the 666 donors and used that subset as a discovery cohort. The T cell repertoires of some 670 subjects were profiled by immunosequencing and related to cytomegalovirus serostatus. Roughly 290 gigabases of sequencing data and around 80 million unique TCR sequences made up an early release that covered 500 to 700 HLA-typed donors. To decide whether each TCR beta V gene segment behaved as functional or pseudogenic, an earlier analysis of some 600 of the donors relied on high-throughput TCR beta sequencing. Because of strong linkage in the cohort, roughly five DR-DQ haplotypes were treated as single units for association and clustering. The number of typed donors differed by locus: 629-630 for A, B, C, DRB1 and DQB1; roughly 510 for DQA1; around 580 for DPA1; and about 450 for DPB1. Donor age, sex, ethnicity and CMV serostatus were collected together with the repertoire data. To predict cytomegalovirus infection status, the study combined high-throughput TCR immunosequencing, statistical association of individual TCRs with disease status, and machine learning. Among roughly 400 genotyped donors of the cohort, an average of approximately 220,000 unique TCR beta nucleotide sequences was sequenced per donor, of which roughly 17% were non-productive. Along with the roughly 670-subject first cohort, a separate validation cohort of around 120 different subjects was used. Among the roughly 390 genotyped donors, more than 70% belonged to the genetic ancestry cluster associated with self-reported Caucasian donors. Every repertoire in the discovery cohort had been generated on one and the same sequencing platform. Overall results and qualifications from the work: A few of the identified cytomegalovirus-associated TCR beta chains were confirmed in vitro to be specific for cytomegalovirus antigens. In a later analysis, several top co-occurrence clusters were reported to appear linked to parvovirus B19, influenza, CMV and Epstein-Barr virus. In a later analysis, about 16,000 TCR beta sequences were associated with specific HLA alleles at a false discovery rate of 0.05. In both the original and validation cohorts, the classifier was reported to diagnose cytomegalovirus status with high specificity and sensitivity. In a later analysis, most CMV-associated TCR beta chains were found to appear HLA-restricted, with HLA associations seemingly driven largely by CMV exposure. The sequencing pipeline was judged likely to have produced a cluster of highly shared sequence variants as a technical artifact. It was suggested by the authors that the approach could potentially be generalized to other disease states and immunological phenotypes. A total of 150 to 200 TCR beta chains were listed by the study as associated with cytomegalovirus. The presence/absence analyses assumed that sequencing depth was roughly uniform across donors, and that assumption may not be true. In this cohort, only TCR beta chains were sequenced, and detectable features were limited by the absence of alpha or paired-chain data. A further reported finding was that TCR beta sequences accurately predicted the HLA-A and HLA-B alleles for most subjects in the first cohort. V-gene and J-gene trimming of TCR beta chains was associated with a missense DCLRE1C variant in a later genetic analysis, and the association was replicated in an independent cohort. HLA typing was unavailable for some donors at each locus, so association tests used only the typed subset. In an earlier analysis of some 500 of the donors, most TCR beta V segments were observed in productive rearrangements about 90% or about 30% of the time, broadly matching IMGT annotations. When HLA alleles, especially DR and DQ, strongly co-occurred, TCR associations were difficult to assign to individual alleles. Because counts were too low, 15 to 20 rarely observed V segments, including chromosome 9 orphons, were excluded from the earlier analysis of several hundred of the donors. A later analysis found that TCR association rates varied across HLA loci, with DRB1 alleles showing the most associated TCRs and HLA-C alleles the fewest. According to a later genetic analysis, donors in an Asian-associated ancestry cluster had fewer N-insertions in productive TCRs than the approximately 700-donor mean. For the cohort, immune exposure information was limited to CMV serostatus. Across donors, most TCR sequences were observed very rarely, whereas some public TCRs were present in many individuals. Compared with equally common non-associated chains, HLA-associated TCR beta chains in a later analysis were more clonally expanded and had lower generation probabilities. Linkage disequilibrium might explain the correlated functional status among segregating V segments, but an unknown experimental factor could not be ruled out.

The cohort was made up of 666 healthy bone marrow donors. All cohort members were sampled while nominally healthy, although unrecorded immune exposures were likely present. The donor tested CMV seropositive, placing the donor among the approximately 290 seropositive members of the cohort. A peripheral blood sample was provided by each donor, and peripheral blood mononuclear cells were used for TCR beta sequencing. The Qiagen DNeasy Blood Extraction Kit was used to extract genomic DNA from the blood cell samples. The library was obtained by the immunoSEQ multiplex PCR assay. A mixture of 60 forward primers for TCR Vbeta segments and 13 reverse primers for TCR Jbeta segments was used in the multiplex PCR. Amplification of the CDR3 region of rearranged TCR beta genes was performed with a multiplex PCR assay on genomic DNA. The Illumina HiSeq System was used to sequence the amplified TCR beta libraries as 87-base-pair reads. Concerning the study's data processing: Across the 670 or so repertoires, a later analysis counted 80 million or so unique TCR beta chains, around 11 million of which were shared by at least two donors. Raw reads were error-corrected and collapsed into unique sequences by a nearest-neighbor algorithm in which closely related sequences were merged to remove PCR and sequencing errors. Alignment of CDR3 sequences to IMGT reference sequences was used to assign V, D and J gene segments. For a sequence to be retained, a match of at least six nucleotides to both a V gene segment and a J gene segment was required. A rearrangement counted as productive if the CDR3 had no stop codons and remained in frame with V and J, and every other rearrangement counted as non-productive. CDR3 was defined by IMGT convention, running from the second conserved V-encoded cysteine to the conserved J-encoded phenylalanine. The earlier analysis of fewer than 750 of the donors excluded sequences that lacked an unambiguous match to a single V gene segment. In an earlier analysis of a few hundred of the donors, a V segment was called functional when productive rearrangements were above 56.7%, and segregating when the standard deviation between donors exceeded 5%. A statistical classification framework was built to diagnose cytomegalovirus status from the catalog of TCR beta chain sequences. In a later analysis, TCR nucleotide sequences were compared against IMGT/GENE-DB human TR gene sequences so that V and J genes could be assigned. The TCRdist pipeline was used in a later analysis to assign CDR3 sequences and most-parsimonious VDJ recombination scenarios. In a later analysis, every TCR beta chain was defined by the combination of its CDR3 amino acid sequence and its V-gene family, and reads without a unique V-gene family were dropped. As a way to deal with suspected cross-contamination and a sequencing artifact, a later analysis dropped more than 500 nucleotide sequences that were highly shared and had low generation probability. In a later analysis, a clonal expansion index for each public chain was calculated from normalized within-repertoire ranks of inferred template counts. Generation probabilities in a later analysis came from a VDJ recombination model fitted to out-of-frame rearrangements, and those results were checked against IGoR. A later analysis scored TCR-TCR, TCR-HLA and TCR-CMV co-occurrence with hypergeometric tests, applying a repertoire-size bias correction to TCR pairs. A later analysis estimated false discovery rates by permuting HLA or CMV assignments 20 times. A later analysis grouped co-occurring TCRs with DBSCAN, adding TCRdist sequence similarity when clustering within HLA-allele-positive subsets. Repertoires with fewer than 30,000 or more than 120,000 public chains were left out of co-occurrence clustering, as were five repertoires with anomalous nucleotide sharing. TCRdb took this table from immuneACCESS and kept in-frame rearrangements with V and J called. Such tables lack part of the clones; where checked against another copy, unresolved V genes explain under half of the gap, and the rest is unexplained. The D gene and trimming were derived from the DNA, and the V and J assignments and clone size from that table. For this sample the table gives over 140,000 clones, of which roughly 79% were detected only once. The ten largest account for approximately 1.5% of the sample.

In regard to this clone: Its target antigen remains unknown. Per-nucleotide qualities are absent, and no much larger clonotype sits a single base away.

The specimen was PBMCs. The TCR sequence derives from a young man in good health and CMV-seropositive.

This receptor has the CDR3 CSAARGYEQYF. The DNA reads as follows: TGCAGTGCGGCCAGGGGATACGAGCAGTACTTC. The chain uses TRBV20-1 and TRBJ2-7; the D gene is perhaps TRBD1, on 6 matching bases. The junction carries 10 bases between V and J, which are trimmed by 6 bases and 4 bases respectively. From the cysteine through the phenylalanine, the CDR3 covers 11 amino acids. Just the 33-base CDR3 DNA is kept, in frame starting at base 1. From a lookup of the germline V gene (reference sequence), CDR1 and CDR2 are DFQATT and SNEGSKA.